The rows below give T cell receptor beta chains drawn from one sample of a study of blood T cells in healthy people across ages. MiXCR, applied by TCRdb to the 5' RACE reads, yields one record per CDR3 protein. The sample carries roughly 1,500,000 distinct CDR3 sequences, around 42% recorded once. Sequencing input: blood. The receptor source for this set is a young woman in good health. CDR3s include the opening cysteine and the closing phenylalanine or tryptophan. D genes are given only for firm matches. Part of the rows lack a size; the others show once, few, many or a class for expanded clones.

>.|TRBJ2-7|TRBD2|TRBV12-3/TRBV12-4
CASMPGGLAEALIDEQYF
TGTGCCAGCATGCCCGGGGGACTAGCGGAGGCCCTCATAGACGAGCAGTACTTC
>.|TRBJ2-3|TRBD2|TRBV20-1
CSARYRIAGDNTDTQYF
TGCAGTGCTAGGTATCGCATAGCGGGGGATAACACAGATACGCAGTATTTT
>.|TRBJ2-7|TRBD2|TRBV7-2
CASSVRPGLAGGPYEQYF
TGTGCCAGCAGCGTGCGCCCGGGACTAGCGGGAGGCCCCTACGAGCAGTACTTC
>.|TRBJ2-7|.|TRBV24-1
CATSGSRGQDLYEQYF
TGTGCCACCAGTGGAAGCCGAGGCCAGGACCTCTACGAGCAGTACTTC
>.|TRBJ1-4|.|TRBV10-3
CAISDSQGSEEKLFF
TGTGCCATCAGTGACTCACAGGGCTCGGAAGAAAAACTGTTTTTT
>few|TRBJ1-5|TRBD1|TRBV29-1
CSVETGGDQPQHF
TGCAGCGTTGAAACAGGGGGTGATCAGCCCCAGCATTTT
>.|TRBJ2-7|.|TRBV3-1
CASSQDEGYYEQYF
TGTGCCAGCAGCCAAGACGAGGGCTACTACGAGCAGTACTTC
>.|TRBJ2-7|TRBD1|TRBV28
CASSYLDRATSYEQYF
TGTGCCAGCAGTTACCTCGACAGGGCAACGTCCTACGAGCAGTACTTC
>once|TRBJ2-1|.|TRBV5-1
CASSLAPEDEQFF
TGCGCCAGCAGCTTGGCCCCGGAGGATGAGCAGTTCTTC
>.|TRBJ1-5|.|TRBV4-1
CASSQERTQWGNQPQHF
TGCGCCAGCAGCCAAGAAAGGACTCAATGGGGCAATCAGCCCCAGCATTTT
>.|TRBJ2-7|.|TRBV4-2
CASSQEGQIYYEQYF
TGTGCCAGCAGCCAGGAGGGACAGATTTACTACGAGCAGTACTTC
>.|TRBJ2-7|.|TRBV10-3
CAISRTRAGQSSYEQYF
TGTGCCATCAGTAGAACGAGAGCGGGACAAAGCTCCTACGAGCAGTACTTC
>.|TRBJ2-5|.|TRBV28
CASSLGAATQETQYF
TGTGCCAGCAGCTTGGGAGCAGCCACCCAAGAGACCCAGTACTTC
>.|TRBJ2-1|.|TRBV5-1
CASSKTGTKVMDEQFF
TGCGCCAGCAGCAAAACAGGGACGAAGGTGATGGATGAGCAGTTCTTC
>few|TRBJ1-1|.|TRBV7-9
CASSLAGSKNTEAFF
TGTGCCAGCAGCTTAGCCGGCAGCAAGAACACTGAAGCTTTCTTT
>.|TRBJ2-3|.|TRBV20-1
CSARAPEGLKTTDTQYF
TGCAGTGCTAGAGCCCCTGAGGGACTTAAGACCACAGATACGCAGTATTTT
>.|TRBJ2-7|.|TRBV6-2/TRBV6-3
CASIKTGTFSYEQYF
TGTGCCAGCATTAAAACCGGGACATTCTCCTACGAGCAGTACTTC